This T cell receptor beta chain originates from a study of T cell responses to AZD1222 COVID-19 vaccine. Whole-study context: Second doses at about 4 or about 12 weeks were pooled.

Study findings and constraints: Across spike, vaccine-associated CD4 TCRs were found, dominant at 160-218 and 743-854.

Only in-frame clones appear in the TCRdb table, and some are missing; sequencing was by immunoSEQ multiplex PCR. The top ten clones hold around 4.8% of a sample with some 100,000 clones, about nine tenths of them seen once. The CDR3 is 14 residues long. CDR1 is SGHDT, CDR2 YYEEEE, per germline. J gave up 5 bases and V 4 bases, and 7 bases lay outside the gene matches. As concerns this clone: What it binds is unknown.

The chain carries TRBV5-6 and TRBJ1-1; 8 bases align to TRBD1. The sample here was peripheral blood, taken on day 0 of AZD1222 vaccination. The receptor's source is an adult in good health. Written as DNA, the CDR3 is TGTGCCAGCAGCGCAACGACAGGGGCTACTGAAGCTTTCTTT. Encoded protein: CASSATTGATEAFF.